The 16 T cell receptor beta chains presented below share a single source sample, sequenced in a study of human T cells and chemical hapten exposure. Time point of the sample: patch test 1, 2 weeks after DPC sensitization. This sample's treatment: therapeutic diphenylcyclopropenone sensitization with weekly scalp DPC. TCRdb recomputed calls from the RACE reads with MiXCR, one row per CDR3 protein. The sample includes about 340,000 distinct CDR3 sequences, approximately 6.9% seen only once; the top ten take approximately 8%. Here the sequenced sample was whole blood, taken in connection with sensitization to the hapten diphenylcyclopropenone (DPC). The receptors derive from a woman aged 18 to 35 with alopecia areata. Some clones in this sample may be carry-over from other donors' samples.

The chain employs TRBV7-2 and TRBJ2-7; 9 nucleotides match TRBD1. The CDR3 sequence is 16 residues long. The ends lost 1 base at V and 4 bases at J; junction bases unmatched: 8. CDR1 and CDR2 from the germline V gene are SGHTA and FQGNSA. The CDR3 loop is CASSLVGGTGRYEQYF. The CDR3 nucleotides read TGTGCCAGCAGCTTAGTAGGGGGGACAGGGAGGTACGAGCAGTACTTC. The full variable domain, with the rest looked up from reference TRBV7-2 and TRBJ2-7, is GAGVSQSPSNKVTEKGKDVELRCDPISGHTALYWYRQSLGQGLEFLIYFQGNSAPDKSGLPSDRFSAERTGGSVSTLTIQRTQQEDSAVYLCASSLVGGTGRYEQYFGPGTRLTVT.

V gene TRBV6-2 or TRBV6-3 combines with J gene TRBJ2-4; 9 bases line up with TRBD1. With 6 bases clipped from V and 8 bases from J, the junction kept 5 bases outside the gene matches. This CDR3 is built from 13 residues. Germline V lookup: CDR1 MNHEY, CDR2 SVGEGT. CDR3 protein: CASRDRGGDIQYF. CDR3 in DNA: TGTGCCAGCAGGGACAGGGGCGGGGACATTCAGTACTTC.

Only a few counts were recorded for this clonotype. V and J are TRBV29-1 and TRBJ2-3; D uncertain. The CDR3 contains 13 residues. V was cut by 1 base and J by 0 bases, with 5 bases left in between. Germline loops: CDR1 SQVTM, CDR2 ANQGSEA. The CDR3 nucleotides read TGCAGCGTTGAAGTCGACAGCACAGATACGCAGTATTTT. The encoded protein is CSVEVDSTDTQYF.

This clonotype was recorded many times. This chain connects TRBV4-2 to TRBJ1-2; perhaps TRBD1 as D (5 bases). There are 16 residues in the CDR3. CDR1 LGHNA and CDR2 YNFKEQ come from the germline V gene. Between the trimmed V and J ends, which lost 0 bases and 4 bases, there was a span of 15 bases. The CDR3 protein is CASSQDVQAPAYGYTF. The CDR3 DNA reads TGTGCCAGCAGCCAAGATGTACAGGCCCCTGCCTATGGCTACACCTTC.

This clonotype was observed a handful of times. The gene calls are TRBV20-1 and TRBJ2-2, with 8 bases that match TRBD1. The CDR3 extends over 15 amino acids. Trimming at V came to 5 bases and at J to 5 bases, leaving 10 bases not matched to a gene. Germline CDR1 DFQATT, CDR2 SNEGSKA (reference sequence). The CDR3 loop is CSARPPGTGTGELFF. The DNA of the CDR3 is TGCAGTGCTCGGCCACCCGGGACAGGAACCGGGGAGCTGTTTTTT.

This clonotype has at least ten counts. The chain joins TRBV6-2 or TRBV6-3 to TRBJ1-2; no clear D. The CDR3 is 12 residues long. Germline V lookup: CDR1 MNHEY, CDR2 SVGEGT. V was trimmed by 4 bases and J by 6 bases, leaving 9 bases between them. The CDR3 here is CASSWPNNGYTF. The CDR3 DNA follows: TGTGCCAGCAGTTGGCCCAACAATGGCTACACCTTC.

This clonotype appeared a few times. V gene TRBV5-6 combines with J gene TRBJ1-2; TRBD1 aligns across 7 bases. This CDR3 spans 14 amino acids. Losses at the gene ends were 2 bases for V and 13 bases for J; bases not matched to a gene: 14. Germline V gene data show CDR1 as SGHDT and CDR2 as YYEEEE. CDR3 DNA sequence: TGTGCCAGCAGCTTCGACTCAGCTCCAGGGGGAGGCACCTTC. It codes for CASSFDSAPGGGTF.

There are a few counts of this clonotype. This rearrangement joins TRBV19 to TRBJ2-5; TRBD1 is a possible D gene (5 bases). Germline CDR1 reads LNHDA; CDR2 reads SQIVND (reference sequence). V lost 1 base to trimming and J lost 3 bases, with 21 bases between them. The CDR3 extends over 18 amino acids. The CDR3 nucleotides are TGTGCCAGTAGTATAGGAGTAGGGGCCAGATTCGAGGAAGAGACCCAGTACTTC. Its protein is CASSIGVGARFEEETQYF. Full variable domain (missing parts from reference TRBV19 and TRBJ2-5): DGGITQSPKYLFRKEGQNVTLSCEQNLNHDAMYWYRQDPGQGLRLIYYSQIVNDFQKGDIAEGYSVSREKKESFPLTVTSAQKNPTAFYLCASSIGVGARFEEETQYFGPGTRLLVL.

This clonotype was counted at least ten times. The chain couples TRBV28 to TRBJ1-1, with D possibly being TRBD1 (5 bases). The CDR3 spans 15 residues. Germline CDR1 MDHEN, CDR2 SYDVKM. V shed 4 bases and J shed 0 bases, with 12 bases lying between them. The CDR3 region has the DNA TGTGCCAGCAGTTCAAGGGGTAGGATGAACACTGAAGCTTTCTTT. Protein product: CASSSRGRMNTEAFF.

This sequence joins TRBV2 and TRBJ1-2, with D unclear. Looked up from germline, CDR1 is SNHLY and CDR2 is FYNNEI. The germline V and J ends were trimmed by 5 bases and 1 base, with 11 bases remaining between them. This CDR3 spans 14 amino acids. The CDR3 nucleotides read TGTGCCAGCAGTTATAGACCGAATAACTATGGCTACACCTTC. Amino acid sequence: CASSYRPNNYGYTF.

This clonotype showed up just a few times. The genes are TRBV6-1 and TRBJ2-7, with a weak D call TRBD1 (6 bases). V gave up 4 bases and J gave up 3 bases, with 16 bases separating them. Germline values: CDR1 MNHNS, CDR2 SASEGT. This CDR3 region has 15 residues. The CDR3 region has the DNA TGTGCCAGCAGTGCCGAGAAGCCAGGGGACTACGAGCAGTACTTC. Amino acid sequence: CASSAEKPGDYEQYF.

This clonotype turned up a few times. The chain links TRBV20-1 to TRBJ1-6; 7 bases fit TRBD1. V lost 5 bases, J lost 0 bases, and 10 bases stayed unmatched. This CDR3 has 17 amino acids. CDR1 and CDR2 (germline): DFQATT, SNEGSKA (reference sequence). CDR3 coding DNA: TGCAGTGCTGGAAAGACAGGGATCAGCTCCTATAATTCACCCCTCCACTTT. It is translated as CSAGKTGISSYNSPLHF.

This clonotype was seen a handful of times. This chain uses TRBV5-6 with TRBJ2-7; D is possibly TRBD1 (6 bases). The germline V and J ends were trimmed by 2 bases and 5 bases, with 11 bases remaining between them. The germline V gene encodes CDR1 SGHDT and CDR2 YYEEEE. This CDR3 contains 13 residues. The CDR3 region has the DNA TGTGCCAGCAGCTTCGCTAACAGGGACGAGCAGTACTTC. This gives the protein CASSFANRDEQYF.

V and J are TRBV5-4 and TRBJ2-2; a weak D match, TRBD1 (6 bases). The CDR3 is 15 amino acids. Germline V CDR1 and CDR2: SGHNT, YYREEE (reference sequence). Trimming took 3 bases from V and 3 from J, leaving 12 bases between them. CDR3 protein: CASSSLSGDTGELFF. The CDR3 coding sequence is TGTGCCAGCAGCTCCTTGTCAGGGGACACCGGGGAGCTGTTTTTT.

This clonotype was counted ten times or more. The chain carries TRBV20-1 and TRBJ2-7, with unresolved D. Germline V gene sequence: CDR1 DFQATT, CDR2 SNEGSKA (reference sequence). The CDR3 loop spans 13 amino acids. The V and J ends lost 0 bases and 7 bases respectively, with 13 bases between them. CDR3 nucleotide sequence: TGCAGTGCTAGAGATTACATTTCTTGGGAGCAGTACTTC. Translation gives CSARDYISWEQYF.

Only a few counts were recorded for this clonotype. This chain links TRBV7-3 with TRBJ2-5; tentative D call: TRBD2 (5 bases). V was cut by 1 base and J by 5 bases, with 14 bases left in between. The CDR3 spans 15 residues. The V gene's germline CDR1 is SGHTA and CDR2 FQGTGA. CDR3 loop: CASSLSPGESETQYF. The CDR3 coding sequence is TGTGCCAGCAGCTTAAGCCCTGGGGAGTCGGAGACCCAGTACTTC.